These 28 T cell receptor beta chains share one sample of origin, sequenced in a study of blood T cell repertoires in COVID-19. Produced via immunoSEQ multiplex PCR; TCRdb's table is partial and in-frame only. Here the sample spans approximately 97,000 clones, 85% being singletons. Sequenced material: peripheral blood. Source of these receptors: a man aged 80 or over with acute or convalescent COVID-19.

This chain links TRBV25-1 with TRBJ2-7; unclear D gene. V lost 5 bases to trimming and J lost 5 bases, with 13 bases between them. Germline V gives CDR1 MGHDK, CDR2 SYGVNS. This CDR3 has 13 residues. CDR3 coding DNA: TGTGCCAGCAGTCCCCCGGTGGTGAACGAGCAGTACTTC. It specifies CASSPPVVNEQYF.

The V call is TRBV5-5, the J call TRBJ2-3; 8 bases align to TRBD2. The ends lost 3 bases at V and 6 bases at J; junction bases unmatched: 12. Germline V gene lookup returns CDR1 SGHKS and CDR2 YYEKEE (reference sequence). The CDR3 is made up of 16 amino acids. The CDR3 here is CASSSTSGNPLDTQYF. Here the CDR3 DNA reads TGTGCCAGCAGCTCTACTAGCGGCAACCCGCTGGATACGCAGTATTTT.

This chain uses TRBV5-6 with TRBJ1-5, with 9 bases that match TRBD1. CDR3 length: 17 amino acids. V shed 5 bases and J 1 base; nucleotides not matched to a gene: 10. Germline assignment: CDR1 SGHDT and CDR2 YYEEEE. CDR3 sequence reads: CASSSGTGIFSNQPQHF. DNA of the CDR3: TGTGCCAGCAGTTCCGGGACAGGGATATTCAGCAATCAGCCCCAGCATTTT. Full variable domain (missing parts from reference TRBV5-6 and TRBJ1-5): DAGVTQSPTHLIKTRGQQVTLRCSPKSGHDTVSWYQQALGQGPQFIFQYYEEEERQRGNFPDRFSGHQFPNYSSELNVNALLLGDSALYLCASSSGTGIFSNQPQHFGDGTRLSIL.

The chain uses TRBV2 and TRBJ2-1, with a tentative D call TRBD2 (6 bases). In germline, CDR1 is SNHLY, CDR2 FYNNEI. CDR3 length: 14 residues. V gave up 6 bases and J gave up 4 bases, with 13 bases separating them. The CDR3 coding sequence is TGTGCCAGCAGGCTAGCGCCGGGTTACAATGAGCAGTTCTTC. Residues: CASRLAPGYNEQFF.

The chain is built from TRBV28 and TRBJ1-4; D is perhaps TRBD1 (5 bases). CDR3 size: 14 residues. V was clipped by 6 bases and J by 7 bases, with 15 bases between them. CDR1 MDHEN and CDR2 SYDVKM come from the germline V gene. The CDR3 region is CASRGPRAAEKLFF. For the CDR3, the DNA is TGTGCCAGCAGAGGACCCAGGGCTGCTGAAAAACTGTTTTTT.

This clone has only a few counts. The V gene is TRBV2, the J gene TRBJ2-2; possible D gene TRBD2, 6 bases. The CDR3 length is 13 residues. The V gene's germline CDR1 is SNHLY and CDR2 FYNNEI. V shed 7 bases and J shed 7 bases, with 13 bases lying between them. The CDR3 sequence is CASNRDFDGELFF. As DNA, the CDR3 is TGTGCCAGCAACCGGGACTTTGACGGGGAGCTGTTTTTT. The full variable domain, in which reference TRBV2 and TRBJ2-2 provide the parts outside the CDR3, is EPEVTQTPSHQVTQMGQEVILRCVPISNHLYFYWYRQILGQKVEFLVSFYNNEISEKSEIFDDQFSVERPDGSNFTLKIRSTKLEDSAMYFCASNRDFDGELFFGEGSRLTVL.

The gene calls are TRBV5-1 and TRBJ2-3; D not resolved. Germline assignment: CDR1 SGHRS and CDR2 YFSETQ. Trimming removed 0 bases at V and 2 bases at J, with 16 bases between. The length of the CDR3 is 17 residues. The CDR3 coding sequence is TGCGCCAGCAGCTTGGCCTTCAGCCCTGCGGCCACAGATACGCAGTATTTT. Amino acid sequence: CASSLAFSPAATDTQYF.

V usage is TRBV5-6 and J usage is TRBJ1-5; unclear D gene. The germline gives CDR1 SGHDT, CDR2 YYEEEE. The length of the CDR3 is 13 residues. V lost 5 bases, J lost 2 bases, and 8 bases lay in between. CDR3 amino acids: CASSGVGNQPQHF. In nucleotides, the CDR3 is TGTGCCAGCAGTGGAGTGGGCAATCAGCCCCAGCATTTT.

The count of this clone is one. The chain is built from TRBV25-1 and TRBJ1-1; 7 nucleotides align to TRBD1. The CDR3 contains 14 residues. Germline trimming cut 2 bases from V and 4 bases from J; bases unmatched to any gene: 4. CDR1 and CDR2 from the germline V gene are MGHDK and SYGVNS. CDR3 DNA sequence: TGTGCCAGCAGTGAAACAGGGGTTGTCACTGAAGCTTTCTTT. Residues: CASSETGVVTEAFF.

V gene TRBV4-3 combines with J gene TRBJ2-5, with 10 positions matching TRBD1. V dropped 1 base and J dropped 4; count of bases not matched to a gene: 6. From germline, CDR1 is LGHNA and CDR2 YSLEER. The CDR3 has 16 residues. The CDR3 DNA reads as TGCGCCAGCAGCCAAGTGACAGGGGGCCTCCTAGAGACCCAGTACTTC. It codes for CASSQVTGGLLETQYF.

In its sample, this clone was seen a few times. The genes are TRBV27 and TRBJ1-5, with D tentatively TRBD1 (6 bases). The CDR3 covers 15 residues. The V and J ends lost 2 bases and 6 bases respectively, with 14 bases between them. CDR1 is MNHEY and CDR2 is SMNVEV in the germline V gene (reference sequence). CDR3 sequence: CASSLRGARVQPQHF. DNA of the CDR3: TGTGCCAGCAGTTTACGGGGGGCGCGGGTTCAGCCCCAGCATTTT.

The chain couples TRBV6-2 or TRBV6-3 to TRBJ2-5; 12 bases are a match to TRBD2. The CDR3 runs to 17 residues. Germline V gives CDR1 MNHEY, CDR2 SVGEGT. V shed 2 bases, J shed 4 bases, and the junction held 8 bases outside the gene matches. The CDR3 spells CASSYPSTSGGVETQYF. CDR3 in DNA: TGTGCCAGCAGTTACCCTTCGACTAGCGGGGGAGTAGAGACCCAGTACTTC.

The chain joins TRBV27 to TRBJ2-7, with TRBD1 as a possible D gene (6 bases). The CDR3 runs to 14 residues. The V end lost 7 bases, the J end lost 0 bases, and 13 bases lay between the germline ends. Germline V gene sequence: CDR1 MNHEY, CDR2 SMNVEV (reference sequence). The CDR3 nucleotides read TGTGCCAGCAAACCCAGGGGCTCCTCCTACGAGCAGTACTTC. Protein sequence: CASKPRGSSYEQYF.

The table lists this clone with a few counts. The V and J genes are TRBV5-1 and TRBJ2-2; weak D call: TRBD2 (6 bases). The CDR3 sequence is 15 residues long. Germline loops: CDR1 SGHRS, CDR2 YFSETQ. V was trimmed by 5 bases and J by 1 base, leaving 12 bases between them. CDR3 protein: CASRELSGNTGELFF. DNA of the CDR3: TGCGCCAGCAGGGAACTTAGCGGGAACACCGGGGAGCTGTTTTTT.

V gene TRBV7-2 combines with J gene TRBJ2-1; D gene ambiguous. Trimming took off 6 bases at V and 7 bases at J, with 19 bases between the two ends. The germline V gene encodes CDR1 SGHTA and CDR2 FQGNSA. The CDR3 runs 15 residues. The CDR3 coding sequence is TGTGCCAGCAGTCCCGTCCATACCGGGTCGAATGAGCAGTTCTTC. This encodes CASSPVHTGSNEQFF.

The rearrangement links TRBV19 to TRBJ1-2; D might be TRBD1 (5 bases). Trimming shortened V by 6 bases and J by 1 base, and 12 bases separated the two germline ends. The CDR3 covers 14 residues. Germline V gives CDR1 LNHDA, CDR2 SQIVND (reference sequence). The CDR3 coding sequence is TGTGCCAGTAGGGCGGGACCTATTAACTATGGCTACACCTTC. It codes for CASRAGPINYGYTF.

J is TRBJ2-1 and V is TRBV7-3; 8 bases map to TRBD1. Germline loops: CDR1 SGHTA, CDR2 FQGTGA. The trim removed 5 bases at V and 9 bases at J, leaving 3 bases unmatched. The CDR3 totals 12 residues. For the CDR3, the DNA is TGTGCCAGCAGCCCAACAGGGGGTGAGCAGTTCTTC. Translating it yields CASSPTGGEQFF. Using reference TRBV7-3 and TRBJ2-1 for the parts outside the CDR3, the full variable domain is GAGVSQTPSNKVTEKGKYVELRCDPISGHTALYWYRQSLGQGPEFLIYFQGTGAADDSGLPNDRFFAVRPEGSVSTLKIQRTERGDSAVYLCASSPTGGEQFFGPGTRLTVL.

The chain employs TRBV13 and TRBJ2-1; 7 bases fit TRBD2. This CDR3 is 16 amino acids long. V lost 4 bases and J lost 4; bases outside the gene matches: 10. CDR1 is PRHDT and CDR2 is FYEKMQ in the germline V gene (reference sequence). CDR3 DNA: TGTGCCAGCAGCTCCCTCATAGCGGGTGGGTACAATGAGCAGTTCTTC. Translated: CASSSLIAGGYNEQFF.

This chain links TRBV7-2 with TRBJ2-2, with D unclear. The CDR3 length is 11 residues. Germline CDR1 SGHTA, CDR2 FQGNSA. V was trimmed by 7 bases and J by 4 bases, leaving 4 bases between them. The DNA for the CDR3 is TGTGCCAGCATGAGCACCGGGGAGCTGTTTTTT. Its protein is CASMSTGELFF. The entire variable domain, with the rest obtained from reference TRBV7-2 and TRBJ2-2, is as follows: GAGVSQSPSNKVTEKGKDVELRCDPISGHTALYWYRQSLGQGLEFLIYFQGNSAPDKSGLPSDRFSAERTGGSVSTLTIQRTQQEDSAVYLCASMSTGELFFGEGSRLTVL.

This clone has more than one count but fewer than ten. The chain joins TRBV27 to TRBJ1-6; D gene uncertain. The CDR3 consists of 14 residues. Trimming left V 5 bases short and J 4 bases short, with 9 bases between. Germline CDR1 is MNHEY and CDR2 is SMNVEV (reference sequence). The DNA of the CDR3 is TGTGCCAGCAGTCCTCGGGGTTATAATTCACCCCTCCACTTT. Protein: CASSPRGYNSPLHF.

Comment on this clone: The junction departs from germline at one end; a sequencing error may be responsible. V gene TRBV7-8 combines with J gene TRBJ2-7; 12 bases match TRBD1. Germline lookup yields CDR1 SGHVS and CDR2 FQNEAQ. The CDR3 consists of 13 residues. DNA for the CDR3: TGTGCCAGCAGCCAAGCCCCCGGGACAGGGGGCCACTTC. It is translated as CASSQAPGTGGHF.

V gene TRBV6-1 combines with J gene TRBJ2-7; no firm D call. The V end was cut by 0 bases, the J end by 9 bases, with 6 bases between. The germline V gene has CDR1 MNHNS and CDR2 SASEGT. There are 11 residues in the CDR3. CDR3 nucleotide sequence: TGTGCCAGCAGTGAAGCATCCGGGCAGTACTTC. This sequence encodes CASSEASGQYF.

This chain connects TRBV6-5 to TRBJ2-7, with 7 bases fitting TRBD1. The germline V gene encodes CDR1 MNHEY and CDR2 SVGAGI. J lost 2 bases, V lost 6 bases, and 10 bases had no gene match. The CDR3 consists of 15 residues. The DNA for the CDR3 is TGTGCCAGCAGGCGGCCGGGACAGAGAACCTACGAGCAGTACTTC. This sequence encodes CASRRPGQRTYEQYF.

The count of this clone is one. V usage is TRBV2 and J usage is TRBJ1-1; D unresolved. This CDR3 region has 13 residues. Germline CDR1 reads SNHLY; CDR2 reads FYNNEI. V lost 3 bases and J 10 bases, leaving 15 bases between the germline ends. The chain's CDR3 is CASSEIGRPRAFF. The CDR3 coding sequence is TGTGCCAGCAGTGAGATAGGGAGGCCCCGAGCTTTCTTT.

Concerning this clone: The CDR3 does not end in the conserved phenylalanine or tryptophan, so this is likely a read error. The DNA is left out, because the CDR3 cannot be placed on it with certainty; the CDR3 is given as TCRdb lists it. The V and J genes are TRBV11-2 and TRBJ1-6; the table assigns TRBD1, which was not confirmed against the DNA. The CDR3 is 11 amino acids in total, end residues counted. The germline V gene has CDR1 SGHAT and CDR2 FQNNGV. The chain's CDR3 is CASSLGTGASD.

The rearrangement joins TRBV18 to TRBJ2-7; 9 nucleotides match TRBD1. The germline CDR1 and CDR2 sequences are KGHSH and LQKENI. CDR3 size: 16 residues. V was pared by 6 bases and J by 3 bases, with 12 bases of the junction left unmatched. The CDR3 region is CASSATGGASNYEQYF. CDR3 coding DNA: TGTGCCAGCTCGGCTACAGGGGGCGCATCTAACTACGAGCAGTACTTC.

V and J are TRBV20-1 and TRBJ1-5; D is undetermined. V was clipped by 3 bases and J by 6 bases, with 18 bases between them. This CDR3 region has 15 residues. CDR1 is DFQATT, CDR2 SNEGSKA, per germline (reference sequence). This chain's CDR3 is CSASFSKGRSQPQHF. DNA for the CDR3: TGCAGTGCTAGTTTTTCCAAAGGTAGGAGTCAGCCCCAGCATTTT.

The CDR3 DNA reads as TGTGCCAGCAGATTGGGAGTTTATGAAAAACTGTTTTTT. Translation: CASRLGVYEKLFF. V and J are TRBV28 and TRBJ1-4; unclear D gene. CDR1 is MDHEN and CDR2 is SYDVKM in the germline V gene. The CDR3 length is 13 residues. V lost 6 bases and J lost 6, with 11 bases in between.